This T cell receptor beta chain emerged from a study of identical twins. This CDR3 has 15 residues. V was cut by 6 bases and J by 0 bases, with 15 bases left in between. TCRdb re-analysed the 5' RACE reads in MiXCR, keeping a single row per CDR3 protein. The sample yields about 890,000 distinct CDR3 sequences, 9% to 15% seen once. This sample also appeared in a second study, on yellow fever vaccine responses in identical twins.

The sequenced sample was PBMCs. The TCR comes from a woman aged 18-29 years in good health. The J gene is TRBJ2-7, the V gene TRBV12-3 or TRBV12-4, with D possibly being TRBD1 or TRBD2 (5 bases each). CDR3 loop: CASRLHGASSYEQYF. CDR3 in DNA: TGTGCCAGCAGACTTCACGGGGCGAGCTCCTACGAGCAGTACTTC.